The 25 T cell receptor beta chains reported below all come from one sample, sequenced in a study of post-analysis software for immune sequencing data. Whole-study findings and limits: Relative to controls, patients had roughly five TRBV segments at higher frequency, with TRBV5-6, TRBV5-1 and TRBV20-1 among these.

These TCRs are of unknown antigen specificity. Prepared libraries of TCR beta cDNA carried unique molecular identifiers. TCRdb recomputed calls from the PCR reads with MiXCR, one row per CDR3 protein. The sample yields 400,000 to 500,000 distinct CDR3 sequences, approximately 37% seen once. The material sequenced was blood. Every receptor here comes from a girl aged 2 to 9 with multiple sclerosis.

The V gene is TRBV13, the J gene TRBJ2-3; perhaps D is TRBD1 or TRBD2 (6 bases each). Germline assignment: CDR1 PRHDT and CDR2 FYEKMQ (reference sequence). V was shortened by 6 bases and J by 0 bases, with 22 bases between the two germline ends. This CDR3 is 18 amino acids long. The DNA of the CDR3 is TGTGCCAGCAGGCGCGCGGGGACACTATACTTCAGCACAGATACGCAGTATTTT. Amino acid sequence: CASRRAGTLYFSTDTQYF. Full variable domain (rest looked up from reference TRBV13 and TRBJ2-3): AAGVIQSPRHLIKEKRETATLKCYPIPRHDTVYWYQQGPGQDPQFLISFYEKMQSDKGSIPDRFSAQQFSDYHSELNMSSLELGDSALYFCASRRAGTLYFSTDTQYFGPGTRLTVL.

This rearrangement joins TRBV12-3 or TRBV12-4 to TRBJ2-4; 10 bases are shared with TRBD2. V lost 4 bases, J lost 2 bases, and 5 bases stayed unmatched. The CDR3 is made up of 16 amino acids. The DNA of the CDR3 is TGTGCCAGCAGTTCTACTAGCGGGGTCACCAAAAACATTCAGTACTTC. Translation: CASSSTSGVTKNIQYF.

The chain recombines TRBV6-5 with TRBJ2-5, with a possible D match to TRBD1 (6 bases). The end of the DNA fits TRBJ2-7 better, so the J call may be wrong. The CDR3 extends over 14 amino acids. The germline V gene encodes CDR1 MNHEY and CDR2 SVGAGI. In DNA form, the CDR3 reads TGTGCCAGCAGTTCTCAGGGGACAACTTACGAGCAGTACTTC. Translation: CASSSQGTTYEQYF.

In DNA form, the CDR3 reads TGTGCCAGCAGCCAAGACGCTTCCGGCGCTCGATTCTACACCTTC. It yields the protein CASSQDASGARFYTF. The chain couples TRBV3-1 to TRBJ1-2, with D uncertain. The CDR3 runs 15 residues. V lost 0 bases to trimming and J lost 10 bases, with 18 bases between them. Germline V CDR1 and CDR2: LGHDT, YNNKEL (reference sequence). Filled out from reference TRBV3-1 and TRBJ1-2, the complete variable domain reads DTAVSQTPKYLVTQMGNDKSIKCEQNLGHDTMYWYKQDSKKFLKIMFSYNNKELIINETVPNRFSPKSPDKAHLNLHINSLELGDSAVYFCASSQDASGARFYTFGSGTRLTVV.

This chain connects TRBV28 to TRBJ1-2; no clear D gene. The CDR3 has 13 amino acids. Per the germline V gene, CDR1 is MDHEN and CDR2 is SYDVKM. V lost 4 bases and J lost 8, with 14 bases in between. DNA for the CDR3: TGTGCCAGCAGTTCCACTCGGTTCGGGGGCTACACCTTC. Protein sequence: CASSSTRFGGYTF.

The V call is TRBV11-2, the J call TRBJ1-2, with D unresolved. The CDR3 is made up of 12 amino acids. Looked up from germline, CDR1 is SGHAT and CDR2 is FQNNGV. V dropped 5 bases and J dropped 2 bases, with 6 bases sitting between them. CDR3 DNA: TGTGCCAGCAGCGACTTGAACTATGGCTACACCTTC. This sequence encodes CASSDLNYGYTF.

The count of this clonotype is one. The rearrangement joins TRBV6-1 to TRBJ2-7; no clear D gene. The V end lost 6 bases, the J end lost 0 bases, and 6 bases lay between the germline ends. The germline gives CDR1 MNHNS, CDR2 SASEGT. This CDR3 region has 12 residues. The CDR3 sequence: CASRQYSYEQYF. The CDR3 DNA follows: TGTGCCAGCAGGCAGTACTCCTACGAGCAGTACTTC.

This clonotype occurred once. The chain has TRBV12-3 or TRBV12-4 and TRBJ1-2; D is uncertain. V lost 5 bases to trimming and J lost 7 bases, with 14 bases between them. The CDR3 contains 13 residues. The CDR3 region has the DNA TGTGCCAGCAGTCCGTATGTGCACTGTGGCTACACCTTC. It codes for CASSPYVHCGYTF.

The V call is TRBV20-1, the J call TRBJ2-3, with 7 bases that match TRBD1. In germline, CDR1 is DFQATT, CDR2 SNEGSKA (reference sequence). V was clipped by 4 bases and J by 1 base; unmatched bases: 11. The length of the CDR3 is 16 residues. The CDR3 DNA is TGCAGTGCTATTACAGGGGAAGGCGTGGGCACAGATACGCAGTATTTT. Translated, it gives CSAITGEGVGTDTQYF.

This clonotype has just one count. The chain recombines TRBV21-1 with TRBJ2-1; the table assigns TRBD1, which was not confirmed against the DNA. TRBV21-1 is a known pseudogene. The CDR3 contains 14 residues. In DNA, the CDR3 is TGTGCCAGCAGCCCCCGGTACTCCTACAATGAGCAGTTCTTC. It yields the protein CASSPRYSYNEQFF.

The chain has TRBV9 and TRBJ2-1; TRBD2 is a possible D gene (5 bases). CDR3 length: 12 residues. Trimming cost V 4 bases and J 9 bases, with 11 bases left between them. In germline, CDR1 is SGDLS, CDR2 YYNGEE. The CDR3: CASSPPGSEQFF. CDR3 nucleotide sequence: TGTGCCAGCAGCCCTCCGGGAAGTGAGCAGTTCTTC.

V usage is TRBV10-3 and J usage is TRBJ2-7, with no clear D. Germline V gene lookup returns CDR1 ENHRY and CDR2 SYGVKD. The germline V and J ends were trimmed by 3 bases and 3 bases, with 9 bases remaining between them. This CDR3 contains 13 residues. In DNA, the CDR3 is TGTGCCATCAGTGATCGTAGCTACTACGAGCAGTACTTC. Protein product: CAISDRSYYEQYF.

This clonotype came up many times. V is TRBV5-6 and J is TRBJ2-5; 11 nucleotides align to TRBD2. Germline trimming cut 2 bases from V and 2 bases from J; bases unmatched to any gene: 5. CDR3 length equals 16 residues. Germline values: CDR1 SGHDT, CDR2 YYEEEE. CDR3 residues: CASSFTSGGEQETQYF. CDR3 DNA sequence: TGTGCCAGCAGCTTTACTAGCGGGGGAGAGCAAGAGACCCAGTACTTC.

This clonotype was recorded only once. The V gene is TRBV4-1, the J gene TRBJ1-6, with D unclear. The germline V gene has CDR1 MGHRA and CDR2 YSYEKL. This CDR3 has 14 amino acids. The V and J ends lost 7 bases and 8 bases respectively, with 15 bases between them. Here the CDR3 reads CASTQTGEHSPLHF. CDR3 sequence (DNA): TGCGCCAGCACACAAACCGGGGAACATTCACCCCTCCACTTT.

The chain uses TRBV7-6 and TRBJ1-4; D call uncertain. This CDR3 contains 14 residues. V was trimmed by 1 base and J by 8 bases, leaving 11 bases between them. Germline V gene data show CDR1 as SGHVS and CDR2 as FNYEAQ. CDR3 sequence: CASSLVRTREKLFF. In DNA, the CDR3 is TGTGCCAGCAGCTTAGTTCGCACCAGGGAAAAACTGTTTTTT. Supplemented by reference TRBV7-6 and TRBJ1-4, the full variable domain reads GAGVSQSPRYKVTKRGQDVALRCDPISGHVSLYWYRQALGQGPEFLTYFNYEAQQDKSGLPNDRFSAERPEGSISTLTIQRTEQRDSAMYRCASSLVRTREKLFFGSGTQLSVL.

This chain joins TRBV9 and TRBJ1-2; no reliable D call. V lost 4 bases and J 2 bases, leaving 12 bases between the germline ends. CDR1 and CDR2 from the germline V gene are SGDLS and YYNGEE. This CDR3 is built from 14 residues. CDR3 sequence reads: CASSSSTANYGYTF. In DNA form, the CDR3 reads TGTGCCAGCAGCTCGTCGACCGCGAACTATGGCTACACCTTC.

A remark on this clonotype: Relative to the germline gene, one junction end is altered; a read error may explain this. The CDR3 is CVSNEMIRDTEAFF. CDR3 sequence (DNA): TGTGTCAGCAACGAGATGATCCGGGACACTGAAGCTTTCTTT. The chain joins TRBV2 to TRBJ1-1; D uncertain. Germline V gives CDR1 SNHLY, CDR2 FYNNEI. CDR3 size: 14 residues.

V usage is TRBV30 and J usage is TRBJ2-1, with 7 bases matching TRBD2. V gave up 2 bases and J gave up 8 bases; unmatched junction bases: 18. The germline V gene has CDR1 GTSNPN and CDR2 SVGIG (reference sequence). This CDR3 has 17 residues. The DNA for the CDR3 is TGTGCCTGGAGTCTGACGGGCCCAGCGGGGCCCGGGGATGAGCAGTTCTTC. This gives the protein CAWSLTGPAGPGDEQFF.

This clonotype occurred a few times. The V gene is TRBV20-1, the J gene TRBJ2-1; 7 nucleotides align to TRBD2. V was clipped by 6 bases and J by 2 bases; unmatched bases: 13. This CDR3 comprises 16 residues. Germline V gives CDR1 DFQATT, CDR2 SNEGSKA (reference sequence). CDR3 DNA sequence: TGCAGTGCGGGGGACGTAGGAGCGGGGCCCTACAATGAGCAGTTCTTC. Its translation is CSAGDVGAGPYNEQFF.

In this sample, this clonotype turned up many times. The J gene is TRBJ2-5, the V gene TRBV29-1; D remains ambiguous. This CDR3 is 13 amino acids long. The V and J ends lost 1 base and 2 bases respectively, with 8 bases between them. Germline CDR1 SQVTM, CDR2 ANQGSEA. The CDR3 spells CSVEGWGQETQYF. The CDR3 nucleotides are TGCAGCGTTGAAGGTTGGGGACAAGAGACCCAGTACTTC.

In this sample, this clonotype turned up a few times. The chain recombines TRBV11-2 with TRBJ2-7; D is possibly TRBD1 (5 bases). The CDR3 is 14 residues long. V shed 2 bases and J shed 5 bases, with 13 bases lying between them. CDR1 SGHAT and CDR2 FQNNGV come from the germline V gene. The CDR3 spells CASSLTPARDEQYF. The CDR3 DNA follows: TGTGCCAGCAGCTTAACCCCCGCCAGGGACGAGCAGTACTTC.

This rearrangement joins TRBV5-1 to TRBJ1-1; no reliable D call. V lost 0 bases, J lost 3 bases, and 9 bases lay in between. The germline V gene has CDR1 SGHRS and CDR2 YFSETQ. There are 14 residues in the CDR3. The CDR3 nucleotides are TGCGCCAGCAGCTTGGTTGAGTGGGACACTGAAGCTTTCTTT. Protein: CASSLVEWDTEAFF.

As DNA, the CDR3 is TGCGCCAGCAGACGGACAGGGGGCCAAACACCCCTCCACTTT. It codes for CASRRTGGQTPLHF. This rearrangement joins TRBV5-1 to TRBJ1-6, with 11 bases fitting TRBD1. Looked up from germline, CDR1 is SGHRS and CDR2 is YFSETQ. J lost 11 bases, V lost 5 bases, and 6 bases had no gene match. The CDR3 is 14 residues long.

This clonotype has just a few counts. The chain employs TRBV13 and TRBJ2-3; D not resolved. Per germline, CDR1 PRHDT and CDR2 FYEKMQ (reference sequence). V was trimmed by 5 bases and J by 14 bases, leaving 20 bases between them. The CDR3 is 13 residues long. The CDR3 loop reads CASSPGENPVMYF. The CDR3 DNA follows: TGTGCCAGCAGCCCGGGTGAGAACCCAGTCATGTATTTT.

This chain uses TRBV20-1 with TRBJ2-7; D assignment may be TRBD1 or TRBD2 (6 bases each). Germline V lookup: CDR1 DFQATT, CDR2 SNEGSKA (reference sequence). Deletions cut 0 bases from V and 4 bases from J, with 10 bases between. The CDR3 runs 13 residues. CDR3 region: CSARDRRGYEQYF. The CDR3 nucleotides are TGCAGTGCTAGAGATCGGAGGGGGTACGAGCAGTACTTC.